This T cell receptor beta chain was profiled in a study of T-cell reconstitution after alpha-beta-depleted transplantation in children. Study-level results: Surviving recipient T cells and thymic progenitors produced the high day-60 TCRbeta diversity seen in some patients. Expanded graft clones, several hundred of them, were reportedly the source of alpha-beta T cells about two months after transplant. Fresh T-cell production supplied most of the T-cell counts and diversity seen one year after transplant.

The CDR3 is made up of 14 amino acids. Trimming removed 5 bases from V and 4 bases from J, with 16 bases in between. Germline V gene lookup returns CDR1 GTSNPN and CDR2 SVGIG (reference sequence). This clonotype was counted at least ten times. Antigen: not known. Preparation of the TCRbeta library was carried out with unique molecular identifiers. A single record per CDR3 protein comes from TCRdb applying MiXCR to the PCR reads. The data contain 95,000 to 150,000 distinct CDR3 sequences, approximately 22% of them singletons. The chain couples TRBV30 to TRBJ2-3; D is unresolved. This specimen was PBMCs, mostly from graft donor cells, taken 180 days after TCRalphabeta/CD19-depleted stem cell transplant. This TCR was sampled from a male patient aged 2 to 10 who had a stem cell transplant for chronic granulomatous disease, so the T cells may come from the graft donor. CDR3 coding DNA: TGTGCCTGGGTCCGGAGCTCCAAGGCAGATACGCAGTATTTT. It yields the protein CAWVRSSKADTQYF.